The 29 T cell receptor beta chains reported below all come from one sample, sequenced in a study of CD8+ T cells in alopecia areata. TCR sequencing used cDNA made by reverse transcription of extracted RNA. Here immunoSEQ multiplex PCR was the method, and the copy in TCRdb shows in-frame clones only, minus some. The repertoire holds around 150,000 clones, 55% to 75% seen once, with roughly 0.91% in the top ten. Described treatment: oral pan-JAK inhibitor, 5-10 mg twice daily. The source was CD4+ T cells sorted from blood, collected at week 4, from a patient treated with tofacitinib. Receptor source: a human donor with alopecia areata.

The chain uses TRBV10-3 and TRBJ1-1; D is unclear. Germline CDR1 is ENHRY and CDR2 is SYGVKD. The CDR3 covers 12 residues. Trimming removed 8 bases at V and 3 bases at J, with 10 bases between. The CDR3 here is CAIAGRDTEAFF. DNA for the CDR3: TGTGCCATCGCGGGCAGAGACACTGAAGCTTTCTTT.

The chain's CDR3 is CAWGKGDHQPQHF. Here the CDR3 DNA reads TGTGCCTGGGGGAAGGGGGACCATCAGCCCCAGCATTTT. The chain uses TRBV30 and TRBJ1-5; a possible D gene is TRBD1 (6 bases). Germline CDR1 GTSNPN, CDR2 SVGIG (reference sequence). The CDR3 length is 13 residues. V was clipped by 5 bases and J by 5 bases, with 13 bases between them.

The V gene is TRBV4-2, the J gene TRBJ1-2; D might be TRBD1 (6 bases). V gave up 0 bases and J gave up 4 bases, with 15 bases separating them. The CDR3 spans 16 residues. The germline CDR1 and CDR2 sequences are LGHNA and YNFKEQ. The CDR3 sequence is CASSQDGPGAVYGYTF. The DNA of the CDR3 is TGTGCCAGCAGCCAAGACGGGCCAGGGGCGGTCTATGGCTACACCTTC.

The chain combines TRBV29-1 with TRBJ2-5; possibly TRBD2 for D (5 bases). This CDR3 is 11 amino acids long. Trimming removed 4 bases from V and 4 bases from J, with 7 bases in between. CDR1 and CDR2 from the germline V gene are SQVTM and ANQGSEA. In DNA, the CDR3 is TGCAGCGTTGGGACTGTAGAGACCCAGTACTTC. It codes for CSVGTVETQYF.

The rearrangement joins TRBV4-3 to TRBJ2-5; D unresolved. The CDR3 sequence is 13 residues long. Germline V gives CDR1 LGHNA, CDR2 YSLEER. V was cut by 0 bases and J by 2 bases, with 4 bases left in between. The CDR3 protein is CASSQDDQETQYF. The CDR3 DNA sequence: TGCGCCAGCAGCCAAGATGATCAAGAGACCCAGTACTTC.

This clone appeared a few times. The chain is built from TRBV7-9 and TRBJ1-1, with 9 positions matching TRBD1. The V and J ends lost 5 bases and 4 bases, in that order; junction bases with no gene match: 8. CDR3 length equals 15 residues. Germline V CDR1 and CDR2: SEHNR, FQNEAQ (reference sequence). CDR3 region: CASSITGGGGTEAFF. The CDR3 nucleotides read TGTGCCAGCAGCATCACAGGGGGCGGGGGCACTGAAGCTTTCTTT.

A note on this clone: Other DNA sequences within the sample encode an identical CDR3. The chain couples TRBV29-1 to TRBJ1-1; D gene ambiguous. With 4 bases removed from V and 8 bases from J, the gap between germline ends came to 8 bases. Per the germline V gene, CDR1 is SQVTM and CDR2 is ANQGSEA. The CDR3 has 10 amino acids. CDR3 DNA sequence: TGCAGCGTTGCAGGCCTCGAAGCTTTCTTT. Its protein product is CSVAGLEAFF.

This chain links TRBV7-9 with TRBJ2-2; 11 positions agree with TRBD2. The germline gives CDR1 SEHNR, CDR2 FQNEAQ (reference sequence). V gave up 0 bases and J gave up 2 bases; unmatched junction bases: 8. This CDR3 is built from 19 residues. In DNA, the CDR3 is TGTGCCAGCAGCTTAGCCCGAAGGACTAGCGGGCATAACACCGGGGAGCTGTTTTTT. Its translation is CASSLARRTSGHNTGELFF.

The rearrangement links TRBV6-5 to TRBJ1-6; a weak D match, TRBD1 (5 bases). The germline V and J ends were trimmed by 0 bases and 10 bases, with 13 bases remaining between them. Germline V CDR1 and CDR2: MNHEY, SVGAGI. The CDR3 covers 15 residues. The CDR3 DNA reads TGTGCCAGCAGTTACTCGGTGGGATCAGGGTCACCCCTCCACTTT. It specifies CASSYSVGSGSPLHF.

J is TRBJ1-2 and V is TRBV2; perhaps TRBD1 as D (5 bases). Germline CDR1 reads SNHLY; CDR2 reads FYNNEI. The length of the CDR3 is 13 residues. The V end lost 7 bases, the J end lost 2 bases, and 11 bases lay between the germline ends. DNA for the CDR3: TGTGCCAGCAATACAGGAACCAACTATGGCTACACCTTC. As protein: CASNTGTNYGYTF.

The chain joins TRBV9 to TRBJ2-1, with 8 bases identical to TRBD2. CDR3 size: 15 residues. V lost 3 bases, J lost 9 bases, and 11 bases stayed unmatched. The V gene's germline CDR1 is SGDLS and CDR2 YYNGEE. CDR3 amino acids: CASSGRLALYGEQFF. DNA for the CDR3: TGTGCCAGCAGCGGGAGACTAGCGTTGTACGGTGAGCAGTTCTTC.

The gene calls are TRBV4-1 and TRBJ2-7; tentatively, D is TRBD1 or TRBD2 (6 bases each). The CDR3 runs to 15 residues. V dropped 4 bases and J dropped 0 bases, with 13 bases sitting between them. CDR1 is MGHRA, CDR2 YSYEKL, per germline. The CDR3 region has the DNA TGCGCCAGCAGCCCAACAGGGAGGAGCTCCTACGAGCAGTACTTC. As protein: CASSPTGRSSYEQYF.

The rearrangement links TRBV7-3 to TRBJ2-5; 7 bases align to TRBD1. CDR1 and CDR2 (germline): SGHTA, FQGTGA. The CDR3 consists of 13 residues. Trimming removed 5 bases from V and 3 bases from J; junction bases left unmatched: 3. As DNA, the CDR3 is TGTGCCAGCAGCACGGGACAGAAAGAGACCCAGTACTTC. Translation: CASSTGQKETQYF.

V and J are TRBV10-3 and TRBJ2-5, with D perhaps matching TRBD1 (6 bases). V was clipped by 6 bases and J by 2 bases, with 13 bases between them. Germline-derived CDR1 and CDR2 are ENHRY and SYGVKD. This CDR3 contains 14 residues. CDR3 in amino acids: CAISRAGDQETQYF. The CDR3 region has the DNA TGTGCCATCAGCCGGGCAGGGGATCAAGAGACCCAGTACTTC.

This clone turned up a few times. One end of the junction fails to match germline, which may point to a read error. In DNA, the CDR3 is TGCAGCGTGCAGAGGGCGCGTGGTGAGGAATTC. Translated: CSVQRARGEEF. This rearrangement joins TRBV29-1 to TRBJ1-2, with no clear D. The CDR3 extends over 11 amino acids. Germline V gives CDR1 SQVTM, CDR2 ANQGSEA.

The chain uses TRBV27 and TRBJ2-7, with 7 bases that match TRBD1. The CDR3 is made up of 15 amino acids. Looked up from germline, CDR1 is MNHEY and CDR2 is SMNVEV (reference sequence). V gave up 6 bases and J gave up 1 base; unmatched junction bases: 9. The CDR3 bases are TGTGCCAGCAGGGCAGGGGGTGTACTATCCTACGAGCAGTACTTC. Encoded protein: CASRAGGVLSYEQYF.

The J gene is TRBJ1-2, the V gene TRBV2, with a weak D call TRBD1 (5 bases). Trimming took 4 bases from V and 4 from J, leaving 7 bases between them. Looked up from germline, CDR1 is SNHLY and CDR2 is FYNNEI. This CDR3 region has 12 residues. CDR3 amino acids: CASSAGAYGYTF. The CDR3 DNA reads TGTGCCAGCAGTGCCGGGGCCTATGGCTACACCTTC.

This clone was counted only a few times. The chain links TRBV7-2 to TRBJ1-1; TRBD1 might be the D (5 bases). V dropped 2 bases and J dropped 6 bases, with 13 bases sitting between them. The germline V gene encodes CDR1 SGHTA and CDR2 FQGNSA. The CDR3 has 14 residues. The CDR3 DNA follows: TGTGCCAGCAGCTTAAACATCCGAGGGGCTGAAGCTTTCTTT. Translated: CASSLNIRGAEAFF.

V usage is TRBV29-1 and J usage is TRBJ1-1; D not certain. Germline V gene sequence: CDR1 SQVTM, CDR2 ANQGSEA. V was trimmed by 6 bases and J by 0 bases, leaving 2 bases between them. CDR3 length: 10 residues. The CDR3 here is CSVMNTEAFF. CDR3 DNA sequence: TGCAGCGTGATGAACACTGAAGCTTTCTTT.

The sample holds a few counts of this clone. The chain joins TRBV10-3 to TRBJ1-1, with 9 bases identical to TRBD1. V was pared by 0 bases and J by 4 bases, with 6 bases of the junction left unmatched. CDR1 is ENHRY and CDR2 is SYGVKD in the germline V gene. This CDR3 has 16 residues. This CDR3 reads CAISESGVTGGTEAFF. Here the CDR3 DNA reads TGTGCCATCAGTGAGTCCGGAGTGACAGGGGGCACTGAAGCTTTCTTT.

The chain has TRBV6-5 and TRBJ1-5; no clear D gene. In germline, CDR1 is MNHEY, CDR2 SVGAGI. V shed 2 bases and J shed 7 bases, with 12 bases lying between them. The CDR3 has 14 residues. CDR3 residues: CASSYNSLKQPQHF. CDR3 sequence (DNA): TGTGCCAGCAGTTACAACTCACTAAAGCAGCCCCAGCATTTT.

Here the CDR3 reads CASSLAAHEQYF. The CDR3 bases are TGTGCCAGCAGCTTAGCGGCCCACGAGCAGTACTTC. The genes are TRBV7-9 and TRBJ2-7; D uncertain. Germline V gene sequence: CDR1 SEHNR, CDR2 FQNEAQ (reference sequence). The CDR3 is 12 residues long. Deletions cut 0 bases from V and 5 bases from J, with 5 bases between.

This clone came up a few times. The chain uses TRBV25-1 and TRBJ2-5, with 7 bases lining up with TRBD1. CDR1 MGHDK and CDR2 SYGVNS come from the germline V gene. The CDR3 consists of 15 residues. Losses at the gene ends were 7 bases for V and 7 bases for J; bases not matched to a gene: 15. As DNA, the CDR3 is TGTGCCAGCATCCCTGGGGGCTACAGGGGTGCGACCCAGTACTTC. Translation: CASIPGGYRGATQYF.

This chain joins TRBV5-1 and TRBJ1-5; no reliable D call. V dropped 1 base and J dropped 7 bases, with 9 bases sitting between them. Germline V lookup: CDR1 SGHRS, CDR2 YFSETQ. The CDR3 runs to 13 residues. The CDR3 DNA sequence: TGCGCCAGCAGCTTGCAGCCGGAACAGCCCCAGCATTTT. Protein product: CASSLQPEQPQHF.

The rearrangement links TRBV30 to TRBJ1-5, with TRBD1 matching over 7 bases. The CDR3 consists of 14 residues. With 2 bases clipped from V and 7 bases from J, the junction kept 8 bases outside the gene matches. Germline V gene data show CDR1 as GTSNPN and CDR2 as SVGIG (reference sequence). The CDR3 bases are TGTGCCTGGAGTCTAGAACAGGGGAAACAGCCCCAGCATTTT. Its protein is CAWSLEQGKQPQHF.

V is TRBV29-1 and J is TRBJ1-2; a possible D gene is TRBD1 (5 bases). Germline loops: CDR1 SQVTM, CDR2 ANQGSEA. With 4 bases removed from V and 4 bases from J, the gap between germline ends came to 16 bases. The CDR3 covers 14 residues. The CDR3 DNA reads TGCAGCGTTGGAGGGGCAGGCTCATTCTATGGCTACACCTTC. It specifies CSVGGAGSFYGYTF.

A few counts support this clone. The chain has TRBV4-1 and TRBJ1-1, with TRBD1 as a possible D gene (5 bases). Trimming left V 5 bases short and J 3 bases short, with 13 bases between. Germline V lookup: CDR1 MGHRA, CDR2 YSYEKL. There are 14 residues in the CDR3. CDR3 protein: CASSKMGLDTEAFF. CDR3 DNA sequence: TGCGCCAGCAGCAAAATGGGACTGGACACTGAAGCTTTCTTT.

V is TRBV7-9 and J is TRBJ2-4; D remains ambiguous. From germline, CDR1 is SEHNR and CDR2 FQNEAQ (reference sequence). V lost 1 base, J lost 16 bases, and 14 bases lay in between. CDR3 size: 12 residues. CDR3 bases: TGTGCCAGCAGCTTAGGGGATTCTGGGTGCTACTTC. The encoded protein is CASSLGDSGCYF.

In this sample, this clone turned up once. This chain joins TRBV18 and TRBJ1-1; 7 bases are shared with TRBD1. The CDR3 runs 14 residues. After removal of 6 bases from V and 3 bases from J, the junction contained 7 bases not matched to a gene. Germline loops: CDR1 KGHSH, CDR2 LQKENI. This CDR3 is CASSPGGRHTEAFF. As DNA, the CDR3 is TGTGCCAGCTCGCCAGGGGGTAGGCACACTGAAGCTTTCTTT.